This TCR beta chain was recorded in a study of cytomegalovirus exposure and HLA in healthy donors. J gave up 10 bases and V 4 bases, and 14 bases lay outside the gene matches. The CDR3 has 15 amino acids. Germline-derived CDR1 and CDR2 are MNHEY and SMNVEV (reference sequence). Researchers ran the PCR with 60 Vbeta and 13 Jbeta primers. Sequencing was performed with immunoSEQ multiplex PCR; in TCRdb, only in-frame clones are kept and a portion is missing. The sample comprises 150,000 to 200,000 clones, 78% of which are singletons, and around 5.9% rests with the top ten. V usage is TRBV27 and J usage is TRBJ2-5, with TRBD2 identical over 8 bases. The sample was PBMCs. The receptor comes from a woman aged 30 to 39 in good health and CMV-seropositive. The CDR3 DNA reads TGTGCCAGCAGTTACTCCGGGGGGGGGCAGAGGGACCAGTACTTC. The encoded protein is CASSYSGGGQRDQYF.